This passage covers 27 T cell receptor beta chains from one sample sequenced in a study of blood T cell repertoires in COVID-19. Repertoires were generated with immunoSEQ multiplex PCR, while TCRdb's copy carries only in-frame clones and drops some. Altogether around 200,000 clones are present, about 88% being singletons, with the ten largest covering about 4.7%. Specimen: PBMCs or T cells enriched from blood (not recorded which). These receptors all come from a woman aged 30 to 39 who had been exposed to COVID-19.

This chain uses TRBV7-8 with TRBJ1-2; tentatively, D is TRBD1 (5 bases). This CDR3 contains 14 residues. V shed 1 base and J shed 2 bases, with 8 bases lying between them. CDR1 is SGHVS, CDR2 FQNEAQ, per germline. This CDR3 is CASSLDAGNYGYTF. The CDR3, as DNA: TGTGCCAGCAGCTTAGATGCAGGGAACTATGGCTACACCTTC.

The chain couples TRBV10-3 to TRBJ2-3, with 9 bases lining up with TRBD2. The CDR3 sequence is 14 residues long. Trimming at V came to 6 bases and at J to 0 bases, leaving 1 base not matched to a gene. CDR1 is ENHRY and CDR2 is SYGVKD in the germline V gene. This CDR3 is CAISLAGSTDTQYF. Here the CDR3 DNA reads TGTGCCATCAGCCTAGCGGGGAGCACAGATACGCAGTATTTT.

The chain has TRBV24-1 and TRBJ2-2; D might be TRBD2 (5 bases). Trimming cost V 4 bases and J 5 bases, with 13 bases left between them. CDR1 and CDR2 from the germline V gene are KGHDR and SFDVKD. The CDR3 runs 15 residues. This CDR3 is CATSDATGLTGELFF. The CDR3 DNA follows: TGTGCCACCAGTGACGCAACGGGGTTAACCGGGGAGCTGTTTTTT.

The rearrangement uses TRBV9 and TRBJ1-6; D remains ambiguous. The CDR3 runs to 16 residues. V gave up 0 bases and J gave up 8 bases, with 15 bases separating them. Germline loops: CDR1 SGDLS, CDR2 YYNGEE. The CDR3 bases are TGTGCCAGCAGCGTAGGGGCACAAATGCCCTATTCACCCCTCCACTTT. Amino acids: CASSVGAQMPYSPLHF.

The chain has TRBV24-1 and TRBJ2-5, with no clear D. Looked up from germline, CDR1 is KGHDR and CDR2 is SFDVKD. V was shortened by 1 base and J by 0 bases, with 8 bases between the two germline ends. CDR3 length: 15 residues. CDR3 coding DNA: TGTGCCACCAGTGATTTTAACAGCTACCAAGAGACCCAGTACTTC. Its protein product is CATSDFNSYQETQYF.

The V gene is TRBV18, the J gene TRBJ1-1, with 9 bases matching TRBD1. The CDR3 loop spans 13 amino acids. Germline values: CDR1 KGHSH, CDR2 LQKENI. V was pared by 6 bases and J by 10 bases, with 9 bases of the junction left unmatched. The CDR3 loop reads CASSQGGQGRAFF. For the CDR3, the DNA is TGTGCCAGCTCGCAAGGGGGACAGGGAAGAGCTTTCTTT. The complete variable domain, with remaining parts taken from reference TRBV18 and TRBJ1-1, reads NAGVMQNPRHLVRRRGQEARLRCSPMKGHSHVYWYRQLPEEGLKFMVYLQKENIIDESGMPKERFSAEFPKEGPSILRIQQVVRGDSAAYFCASSQGGQGRAFFGQGTRLTVV.

The chain is built from TRBV28 and TRBJ1-1, with TRBD1 matching over 7 bases. V lost 5 bases, J lost 10 bases, and 19 bases stayed unmatched. This CDR3 contains 16 residues. The germline gives CDR1 MDHEN, CDR2 SYDVKM. The CDR3 nucleotides read TGTGCCAGCAGTCCCCACCAAGGAGGGGGCGGGGTGGGAGCTTTCTTT. Its protein is CASSPHQGGGGVGAFF.

This sequence joins TRBV2 and TRBJ2-3; 14 bases are shared with TRBD2. The CDR3 covers 20 residues. Germline-derived CDR1 and CDR2 are SNHLY and FYNNEI. The V segment lost 7 bases and the J segment 6 bases; nucleotides outside the gene matches: 21. CDR3 sequence reads: CASIRTPGLAGAHRGDTQYF. DNA for the CDR3: TGTGCCAGCATCCGGACTCCGGGACTAGCGGGGGCCCACAGGGGGGATACGCAGTATTTT.

V is TRBV14 and J is TRBJ1-1; no clear D gene. The CDR3 sequence is 17 residues long. CDR1 and CDR2 from the germline V gene are SGHDN and FVKESK. Trimming removed 5 bases at V and 1 base at J, with 20 bases between. The CDR3 region has the DNA TGTGCCAGCAGCAAGTACCTCCAGGCGCCCCCGAACACTGAAGCTTTCTTT. Protein product: CASSKYLQAPPNTEAFF.

CDR3 bases: TGTGCCAGCAGCACGCTACAGGGGATTAATTCACCCCTCCACTTT. Translating it yields CASSTLQGINSPLHF. The chain uses TRBV5-6 and TRBJ1-6, with TRBD1 matching 7 bases. With V trimmed by 4 bases and J by 6 bases, 7 bases remained unmatched. The germline V gene has CDR1 SGHDT and CDR2 YYEEEE. The CDR3 runs 15 residues. The full variable domain, with the rest looked up from reference TRBV5-6 and TRBJ1-6, is DAGVTQSPTHLIKTRGQQVTLRCSPKSGHDTVSWYQQALGQGPQFIFQYYEEEERQRGNFPDRFSGHQFPNYSSELNVNALLLGDSALYLCASSTLQGINSPLHFGNGTRLTVT.

This rearrangement joins TRBV11-3 to TRBJ1-2; 7 nucleotides agree with TRBD1. Germline V gene sequence: CDR1 SGHNT, CDR2 YENEEA. J gave up 1 base and V 5 bases, and 16 bases lay outside the gene matches. This CDR3 contains 18 residues. CDR3: CASSLNDRAPKVNYGYTF. As DNA, the CDR3 is TGTGCCAGCAGCCTCAACGACAGGGCCCCAAAGGTTAACTATGGCTACACCTTC. The complete variable domain, with remaining parts taken from reference TRBV11-3 and TRBJ1-2, reads EAGVVQSPRYKIIEKKQPVAFWCNPISGHNTLYWYLQNLGQGPELLIRYENEEAVDDSQLPKDRFSAERLKGVDSTLKIQPAELGDSAVYLCASSLNDRAPKVNYGYTFGSGTRLTVV.

In nucleotides, the CDR3 is TGTGCCAGCCAATCTAGCGGGGGCCGTCAAGAGACCCAGTACTTC. Its translation is CASQSSGGRQETQYF. The rearrangement joins TRBV6-5 to TRBJ2-5, with 10 bases fitting TRBD2. V dropped 8 bases and J dropped 2; count of bases not matched to a gene: 8. The CDR3 spans 15 residues. The germline CDR1 and CDR2 sequences are MNHEY and SVGAGI.

The genes are TRBV7-8 and TRBJ2-7; D possibly corresponds to TRBD1 (5 bases). CDR3 length: 16 amino acids. Germline CDR1 SGHVS, CDR2 FQNEAQ. Trimming shortened V by 0 bases and J by 2 bases, and 14 bases separated the two germline ends. CDR3 sequence reads: CASSLALIGVTYEQYF. The DNA for the CDR3 is TGTGCCAGCAGCTTAGCGCTTATAGGGGTAACCTACGAGCAGTACTTC.

J is TRBJ1-2 and V is TRBV5-4; the D gene is possibly TRBD1 (6 bases). Germline assignment: CDR1 SGHNT and CDR2 YYREEE (reference sequence). Deletions cut 4 bases from V and 2 bases from J, with 18 bases between. The CDR3 is made up of 16 amino acids. The CDR3 DNA reads TGTGCCAGCAGCCAATATTTATTAACAGGGAACTATGGCTACACCTTC. It translates to CASSQYLLTGNYGYTF.

This clone came up once. The chain couples TRBV20-1 to TRBJ1-2; no definite D call. The V and J ends lost 6 bases and 8 bases respectively, with 7 bases between them. From germline, CDR1 is DFQATT and CDR2 SNEGSKA (reference sequence). This CDR3 region has 9 residues. CDR3 sequence reads: CSAQQGYTF. CDR3 bases: TGCAGTGCCCAACAGGGCTACACCTTC.

The CDR3 DNA is TGTGCCAGCAGTTATCAGGGTGTGTTTACTGAAGCTTTCTTT. Translating gives CASSYQGVFTEAFF. This chain joins TRBV27 and TRBJ1-1, with D possibly TRBD1 on 5 matching bases. The CDR3 consists of 14 residues. Germline V gene data show CDR1 as MNHEY and CDR2 as SMNVEV (reference sequence). Between the trimmed V and J ends, which lost 4 bases and 5 bases, there was a span of 14 bases.

The V call is TRBV7-3, the J call TRBJ2-1; 9 bases match TRBD1. The CDR3 sequence is 16 residues long. The germline gives CDR1 SGHTA, CDR2 FQGTGA. The ends lost 5 bases at V and 8 bases at J; junction bases unmatched: 13. The DNA of the CDR3 is TGTGCCAGCAGCCTGCGCTCCGGGACAGGGAGCCATGAGCAGTTCTTC. Amino acid sequence: CASSLRSGTGSHEQFF.

The rearrangement uses TRBV19 and TRBJ1-6; D might be TRBD1 (5 bases). The length of the CDR3 is 15 residues. Looked up from germline, CDR1 is LNHDA and CDR2 is SQIVND (reference sequence). V was shortened by 3 bases and J by 5 bases, with 11 bases between the two germline ends. This chain's CDR3 is CASSIMGLDNSPLHF. In DNA form, the CDR3 reads TGTGCCAGTAGTATTATGGGGCTGGATAATTCACCCCTCCACTTT.

The chain couples TRBV27 to TRBJ2-1; the match to TRBD1 covers 7 bases. The CDR3 loop spans 15 amino acids. CDR1 is MNHEY and CDR2 is SMNVEV in the germline V gene (reference sequence). The J segment lost 5 bases and the V segment lost 7 bases, leaving 11 bases of the junction unmatched. CDR3: CASTTPRQGNNEQFF. Written as DNA, the CDR3 is TGTGCCAGCACGACTCCAAGACAGGGTAACAATGAGCAGTTCTTC.

The chain is built from TRBV2 and TRBJ2-2; D remains unclear. The V end lost 7 bases, the J end lost 2 bases, and 11 bases lay between the germline ends. Looked up from germline, CDR1 is SNHLY and CDR2 is FYNNEI. This CDR3 has 14 residues. CDR3 bases: TGTGCCAGCACCACAGAGAGCAACACCGGGGAGCTGTTTTTT. Translated, it gives CASTTESNTGELFF.

This chain links TRBV5-1 with TRBJ2-2; weak D call: TRBD2 (6 bases). Per the germline V gene, CDR1 is SGHRS and CDR2 is YFSETQ. This CDR3 comprises 14 residues. The V end was cut by 4 bases, the J end by 9 bases, with 16 bases between. The CDR3, as DNA: TGCGCCAGCAGCCGAGGGACGGAGGGGAGGGAGCTGTTTTTT. Its translation is CASSRGTEGRELFF.

The chain carries TRBV4-2 and TRBJ2-1; 9 nucleotides agree with TRBD2. The germline gives CDR1 LGHNA, CDR2 YNFKEQ. The CDR3 length is 16 residues. Losses at the gene ends were 0 bases for V and 4 bases for J; bases not matched to a gene: 4. CDR3 residues: CASSQDSSGVYNEQFF. DNA of the CDR3: TGTGCCAGCAGCCAAGATTCTAGCGGGGTTTACAATGAGCAGTTCTTC.

The rearrangement links TRBV10-2 to TRBJ1-6; weak D call: TRBD1 (6 bases). Germline assignment: CDR1 WSHSY and CDR2 SAAADI. Between the trimmed V and J ends, which lost 3 bases and 16 bases, there was a span of 19 bases. The CDR3 covers 14 residues. The CDR3 loop is CASSDGQWIRSLHF. For the CDR3, the DNA is TGCGCCAGCAGTGACGGACAGTGGATAAGATCTCTCCACTTT.

The chain has TRBV2 and TRBJ1-5; D not resolved. Germline lookup yields CDR1 SNHLY and CDR2 FYNNEI. This CDR3 comprises 13 residues. V shed 0 bases and J shed 7 bases, with 7 bases lying between them. This CDR3 is CASSEAARQPQHF. In nucleotides, the CDR3 is TGTGCCAGCAGTGAAGCGGCCAGGCAGCCCCAGCATTTT.

The genes are TRBV6-5 and TRBJ2-6; TRBD1 is a possible D gene (6 bases). V was cut by 0 bases and J by 6 bases, with 12 bases left in between. The germline V gene encodes CDR1 MNHEY and CDR2 SVGAGI. The CDR3 runs 16 residues. The CDR3 sequence: CASSYSSNRVANVLTF. CDR3 DNA: TGTGCCAGCAGTTACTCGAGTAACAGGGTGGCCAACGTCCTGACTTTC.

The V and J genes are TRBV19 and TRBJ2-5; tentative D call: TRBD2 (6 bases). Between the trimmed V and J ends, which lost 6 bases and 3 bases, there was a span of 17 bases. The CDR3 extends over 15 amino acids. Germline CDR1 and CDR2: LNHDA and SQIVND (reference sequence). The CDR3 spells CASSGGVGVEETQYF. CDR3 DNA sequence: TGTGCCAGTAGCGGGGGTGTGGGGGTGGAAGAGACCCAGTACTTC.

This clone was recorded only once. The chain links TRBV12-3 or TRBV12-4 to TRBJ1-2; D gene unclear. Trimming took 6 bases from V and 8 from J, leaving 16 bases between them. This CDR3 is 13 amino acids long. The CDR3 sequence: CASRKQILLGYTF. The CDR3, as DNA: TGTGCCAGCAGGAAACAAATACTACTGGGCTACACCTTC.